The text below deals with one TCR beta chain. Data came from immunoSEQ multiplex PCR; TCRdb stores just in-frame clones and leaves some out. The sample has approximately 280,000 clones, approximately 83% seen once. This specimen belongs to a study of blood T cell repertoires in COVID-19. Deletions cut 1 base from V and 5 bases from J, with 6 bases between. This CDR3 is built from 13 residues. Per germline, CDR1 MGHRA and CDR2 YSYEKL. Sample: peripheral blood. The chain has TRBV4-1 and TRBJ1-5; D is undetermined. The origin of this receptor is a woman aged 25-40 years who had recovered from COVID-19. CDR3: CASSQGEHQPQHF. In DNA form, the CDR3 reads TGCGCCAGCAGCCAAGGTGAGCATCAGCCCCAGCATTTT.